This TCR beta chain was retrieved from a study of neurological immune-mediated disorders. Study-level results: CDR3 amino acid sequences found in expanded clones were never shared across subjects, suggesting private repertoires in all groups. HTLV-1-associated myelopathy ranked highest for TCR clonal expansion and multiple sclerosis lowest, beneath healthy controls.

CDR3 size: 12 residues. V shed 5 bases and J shed 11 bases, with 14 bases lying between them. Per the germline V gene, CDR1 is SGHTA and CDR2 is FQGNSA. A single record per CDR3 protein comes from TCRdb applying MiXCR to the 5' RACE reads. Among about 21,000 distinct CDR3 sequences, approximately 15% were seen once, and the ten largest hold approximately 15%. This clonotype was counted at least ten times. Its antigen is undetermined. The chain combines TRBV7-2 with TRBJ2-3, with D unresolved. The sequenced sample consisted of PBMCs. This clonotype was sampled from a female donor with HTLV-1-associated myelopathy (HAM/TSP). CDR3 sequence (DNA): TGTGCCAGCAGCATAAACTCCTTCGGGCAGTATTTT. Protein product: CASSINSFGQYF.